This T cell receptor (beta chain) was sequenced for a study of blood T cell repertoires in COVID-19 (dated by TCRdb to 2019 to 2021). In terms of the full investigation: Samples from collaborators originated in the United States, Italy and Spain and spanned both the acute and convalescent phases of COVID-19. The prospective study material was composed of cDNA or gDNA derived from T cells, B-cell-depleted T cells, or PBMCs. Subjects who had been exposed to COVID-19, were actively infected with it, or had recovered from it provided the deeply sampled blood TCRbeta repertoires that made up the dataset. The repertoires were released in a freely available public database meant as a resource for research on the immune response to SARS-CoV-2. The samples were drawn from the first 160 participants of the ongoing ImmuneRACE study and from some 1,300 subjects provided by 6 global collaborators. A de-identified subject ID, COVID-19 status, age in years and sex were almost always included in the sample metadata. HLA class I and class II types, where available, came from metadata supplied by the sample provider rather than from assay-based typing.

Samples from volunteer blood donors who had recovered from COVID-19 were contributed by a second Seattle source. The collaborating institutions used their own protocols to collect whole blood in K2EDTA tubes. For TCRbeta analysis, collaborator samples were shipped as frozen whole blood, as isolated PBMCs, or as DNA extracted from either sample type. The paper's findings and limits, for the study overall: How much clinical and demographic metadata was included differed by source and by participant, and the metadata was provided uncurated.

Trimming removed 2 bases from V and 10 bases from J, leaving 16 bases between the germline ends. Spanning cysteine to phenylalanine, the CDR3 consists of 14 amino acids. Only CDR3 DNA is held: 42 bases, read in frame from base 1. The germline V gene encodes CDR1 SGHNT and CDR2 YYREEE (reference sequence). TCRbeta CDR3 regions were amplified from genomic DNA using the immunoSEQ Assay, a bias-controlled multiplex PCR. As for the original processing: Within the assay, amplification of reference gene primers was used to estimate how many nucleated cells each sample contained. Sequence reads were collapsed and filtered to measure the absolute abundance of every unique TCRbeta CDR3 rearrangement. For each sample, productive Simpson clonality was calculated as the square root of Simpson's diversity index across productive rearrangements. The immuneACCESS repertoire file appears here via TCRdb, limited to in-frame rearrangements. These files lack a portion of the clones; in checked studies, under half of the deficit traces to unresolved V genes, and the cause of the others is not known. From that table come the V and J calls and clone size; the DNA was used to work out D and trimming. For this sample the table gives 230,000 or so clones, of which approximately 82% were detected only once. The top ten clonotypes cover 2% to 2.5% of the sample.

Notes on this clone: It has no known antigen specificity. No base qualities exist here, and no much larger clone lies one base off it.

The chain links TRBV5-4 with TRBJ2-1; the D gene is possibly TRBD1, with 6 bases matching. The receptor comes from a man aged 40-49 years who had recovered from COVID-19. The sequenced sample consisted of peripheral blood. The bases read TGTGCCAGCAGCTTAAGGTCGAGGACAGACGAGCAGTTCTTC. This translates into CASSLRSRTDEQFF.